The 24 T cell receptor beta chains below come from one sample, sequenced in a study of shared clonotypes between healthy human individuals. Here immunoSEQ multiplex PCR was the method, and the copy in TCRdb shows in-frame clones only, minus some. The table has some 450,000 clones, 75% to 80% seen once; the top ten hold about 11%. Sequenced sample: PBMCs. All receptors derive from a woman aged 40 to 55 in good health. Some clones in this sample may be carry-over from other donors' samples.

The J gene is TRBJ2-4, the V gene TRBV2, with 7 bases that match TRBD1. The CDR3 consists of 16 residues. With 6 bases clipped from V and 0 bases from J, the junction kept 8 bases outside the gene matches. Germline CDR1 reads SNHLY; CDR2 reads FYNNEI. The DNA of the CDR3 is TGTGCCAGCAGAAGAGGGACAGCTCGAGCCAAAAACATTCAGTACTTC. This sequence encodes CASRRGTARAKNIQYF.

This chain uses TRBV4-3 with TRBJ1-2; D ambiguous. The CDR3 consists of 16 residues. Germline CDR1 LGHNA, CDR2 YSLEER. Deletions cut 6 bases from V and 8 bases from J, with 25 bases between. Here the CDR3 reads CASRPVGETSSQGYTF. The CDR3 coding sequence is TGCGCCAGCAGACCTGTAGGCGAGACCTCGTCTCAAGGCTACACCTTC.

The chain uses TRBV5-1 and TRBJ2-3; 14 nucleotides match TRBD2. This CDR3 is 16 amino acids long. With V trimmed by 4 bases and J by 4 bases, 5 bases remained unmatched. Germline V CDR1 and CDR2: SGHRS, YFSETQ. CDR3 residues: CASSTGTSGGSDTQYF. The CDR3 nucleotides read TGCGCCAGCAGCACCGGGACTAGCGGGGGCTCAGATACGCAGTATTTT. Filled out from reference TRBV5-1 and TRBJ2-3, the complete variable domain reads KAGVTQTPRYLIKTRGQQVTLSCSPISGHRSVSWYQQTPGQGLQFLFEYFSETQRNKGNFPGRFSGRQFSNSRSEMNVSTLELGDSALYLCASSTGTSGGSDTQYFGPGTRLTVL.

This rearrangement joins TRBV4-2 to TRBJ2-6; D not resolved. Trimming removed 0 bases at V and 1 base at J, with 10 bases between. Germline V gives CDR1 LGHNA, CDR2 YNFKEQ. There are 17 residues in the CDR3. The CDR3 nucleotides read TGTGCCAGCAGCCAAGAAAATGAAGGGTCTGGGGCCAACGTCCTGACTTTC. It yields the protein CASSQENEGSGANVLTF.

As to this clone: It differs at one base from a far larger clone, so likely a read error. The sample contains more than one DNA sequence encoding this CDR3. The chain recombines TRBV5-1 with TRBJ2-6, with D perhaps TRBD1 (5 bases). CDR3 length: 15 amino acids. The V gene's germline CDR1 is SGHRS and CDR2 YFSETQ. CDR3 residues: CASSLQASGANVLTF. As DNA, the CDR3 is TGTGCCAGCAGCTTACAGGCCTCTGGGGCCAACGTCCTGACTTTC.

The chain has TRBV7-6 and TRBJ2-5; 7 bases match TRBD2. The V gene's germline CDR1 is SGHVS and CDR2 FNYEAQ. The CDR3 sequence is 14 residues long. With V trimmed by 5 bases and J by 4 bases, 7 bases remained unmatched. The CDR3 DNA is TGTGCCAGCAGCCCCCAAAGCGGGACAGAGACCCAGTACTTC. Its protein product is CASSPQSGTETQYF.

This clone was observed a few times. Written as DNA, the CDR3 is TGTGCCAAGTCGACTAGCGGTACCTACGAGCAGTACTTC. Protein: CAKSTSGTYEQYF. The chain couples TRBV21-1 to TRBJ2-7; TRBD2 is the table's D call, not checked against the DNA. TRBV21-1 is termed a pseudogene. This CDR3 is 13 amino acids long.

Comments on this clone: Only one base separates this from a far larger clonotype, so it likely reflects a read error. V is TRBV5-1 and J is TRBJ2-2; D gene ambiguous. The CDR3 runs 12 residues. Deletions cut 5 bases from V and 7 bases from J, with 9 bases between. From germline, CDR1 is SGHRS and CDR2 YFSETQ. The CDR3, as DNA: TGCGCCAGCAGGGTGAATGACGGGGAGCTGTTTTTT. Translation gives CASRVNDGELFF.

This clone has just one count. The chain combines TRBV18 with TRBJ2-3; TRBD2 matches 9 bases. This CDR3 is built from 16 residues. Trimming cost V 3 bases and J 2 bases; bases outside gene matches: 6. Germline V gene sequence: CDR1 KGHSH, CDR2 LQKENI. The chain's CDR3 is CASSPTSGPFTDTQYF. CDR3 DNA sequence: TGTGCCAGCTCACCGACTAGCGGCCCGTTCACAGATACGCAGTATTTT.

The chain employs TRBV27 and TRBJ2-7, with 10 bases aligning to TRBD2. This CDR3 contains 16 residues. Germline V gives CDR1 MNHEY, CDR2 SMNVEV (reference sequence). J gave up 4 bases and V 3 bases, and 9 bases lay outside the gene matches. CDR3 loop: CASSLIQREGRYEQYF. CDR3 sequence (DNA): TGTGCCAGCAGTTTGATTCAGCGGGAGGGCCGGTACGAGCAGTACTTC.

V is TRBV5-6 and J is TRBJ1-3, with TRBD1 identical over 7 bases. The CDR3 consists of 15 residues. Germline V gives CDR1 SGHDT, CDR2 YYEEEE. V dropped 3 bases and J dropped 4; count of bases not matched to a gene: 7. In nucleotides, the CDR3 is TGTGCCAGCAGCTCCGGACAGGTTTGGGGAAACACCATATATTTT. It is translated as CASSSGQVWGNTIYF.

CDR3: CATRQDVGNTIYF. Here the CDR3 DNA reads TGTGCCACGAGACAGGACGTCGGAAACACCATATATTTT. This chain joins TRBV2 and TRBJ1-3, with a possible D match to TRBD1 (6 bases). V was pared by 10 bases and J by 4 bases, with 14 bases between. CDR1 is SNHLY and CDR2 is FYNNEI in the germline V gene. The CDR3 is 13 residues long.

The gene calls are TRBV6-6 and TRBJ1-1; maybe TRBD1 (5 bases). The CDR3 consists of 13 residues. Germline V gene lookup returns CDR1 MNHNY and CDR2 SVGAGI (reference sequence). Trimming stripped 2 bases from V and 3 bases from J, with 7 bases between. The CDR3 region has the DNA TGTGCCAGCAGTTACGGCAGGGACACTGAAGCTTTCTTT. It encodes CASSYGRDTEAFF.

This chain links TRBV4-2 with TRBJ2-3; no clear D. The CDR3 runs 14 residues. V was shortened by 1 base and J by 4 bases, with 9 bases between the two germline ends. The germline gives CDR1 LGHNA, CDR2 YNFKEQ. The CDR3 spells CASSQGQDSDTQYF. The CDR3 DNA is TGTGCCAGCAGCCAAGGGCAGGATTCAGATACGCAGTATTTT.

A few counts support this clone. One end of the junction does not line up with germline, which may come from a read error. The chain has TRBV30 and TRBJ2-3, with D tentatively TRBD1 (5 bases). The CDR3 length is 11 residues. The germline V gene encodes CDR1 GTSNPN and CDR2 SVGIG (reference sequence). In DNA, the CDR3 is TGTGCCTGGAGTGGCAGGGAAGAGGAGAATTTT. It specifies CAWSGREEENF. Complete variable domain (other parts from reference TRBV30 and TRBJ2-3): SQTIHQWPATLVQPVGSPLSLECTVEGTSNPNLYWYRQAAGRGLQLLFYSVGIGQISSEVPQNLSASRPQDRQFILSSKKLLLSDSGFYLCAWSGREEENFGPGTRLTVL.

This clone has only a few counts. The V call is TRBV15, the J call TRBJ1-4; tentatively, D is TRBD1 (5 bases). Germline V gives CDR1 LNHNV, CDR2 YYDKDF (reference sequence). This CDR3 spans 16 amino acids. V lost 3 bases, J lost 0 bases, and 11 bases lay in between. The CDR3 DNA follows: TGTGCCACCAGCAGGGGACGTTACCCAACTAATGAAAAACTGTTTTTT. The encoded protein is CATSRGRYPTNEKLFF.

This chain connects TRBV30 to TRBJ2-5; D might be TRBD1 (5 bases). The CDR3 length is 14 residues. Germline lookup yields CDR1 GTSNPN and CDR2 SVGIG (reference sequence). V was cut by 0 bases and J by 5 bases, with 13 bases left in between. CDR3 DNA: TGTGCCTGGAGTGTACTGGGGCCTCGGGAGACCCAGTACTTC. Amino acid sequence: CAWSVLGPRETQYF.

The chain joins TRBV5-1 to TRBJ2-7; a possible D gene is TRBD1 (6 bases). There are 15 residues in the CDR3. V dropped 3 bases and J dropped 1 base, with 14 bases sitting between them. Germline V lookup: CDR1 SGHRS, CDR2 YFSETQ. In nucleotides, the CDR3 is TGCGCCAGCAGCTCAGACAGGCTTACTTCCTACGAGCAGTACTTC. It encodes CASSSDRLTSYEQYF.

Notes on this clone: The same CDR3 is also encoded by other DNA sequences in this sample. The chain is built from TRBV7-9 and TRBJ2-7, with D unclear. Germline V gives CDR1 SEHNR, CDR2 FQNEAQ (reference sequence). Trimming pared 1 base from V and 4 bases from J, leaving 5 bases between. The CDR3 contains 12 residues. This chain's CDR3 is CASSLGRYEQYF. The CDR3 coding sequence is TGTGCCAGCAGCTTAGGGCGATACGAGCAGTACTTC.

This clone was detected many times. The chain combines TRBV7-2 with TRBJ1-6; perhaps TRBD1 as D (5 bases). Trimming cost V 5 bases and J 4 bases, with 12 bases left between them. The CDR3 loop spans 15 amino acids. Germline V gene sequence: CDR1 SGHTA, CDR2 FQGNSA. CDR3 coding DNA: TGTGCCAGCAGCCCAACAGGTGGATATAATTCACCCCTCCACTTT. Translation gives CASSPTGGYNSPLHF. Drawing the rest from reference TRBV7-2 and TRBJ1-6, the complete variable domain is GAGVSQSPSNKVTEKGKDVELRCDPISGHTALYWYRQSLGQGLEFLIYFQGNSAPDKSGLPSDRFSAERTGGSVSTLTIQRTQQEDSAVYLCASSPTGGYNSPLHFGNGTRLTVT.

This clone was counted a few times. The CDR3 DNA reads TGTGCCAGCAGCCCCGGGACAGGGGGGTCAGAGACCCAGTACTTC. As protein: CASSPGTGGSETQYF. The genes are TRBV5-4 and TRBJ2-5, with TRBD1 matching 11 bases. The CDR3 runs to 15 residues. CDR1 and CDR2 (germline): SGHNT, YYREEE (reference sequence). V shed 4 bases, J shed 4 bases, and the junction held 6 bases outside the gene matches.

Comments on this clone: The junction departs from germline at one end; a sequencing error may be responsible. This chain links TRBV30 with TRBJ1-4; 10 bases are a match to TRBD1. Per the germline V gene, CDR1 is GTSNPN and CDR2 is SVGIG (reference sequence). CDR3 length: 14 amino acids. The CDR3 region is CAWSVGTGDEELFF. For the CDR3, the DNA is TGTGCCTGGAGTGTAGGGACAGGGGATGAAGAACTGTTTTTT.

The gene calls are TRBV6-1 and TRBJ2-4; D not resolved. V was shortened by 11 bases and J by 3 bases, with 8 bases between the two germline ends. The CDR3 runs to 11 residues. CDR1 is MNHNS, CDR2 SASEGT, per germline. The CDR3 DNA reads as TGTGCCTGGGTTTACAAAAACATTCAGTACTTC. As protein: CAWVYKNIQYF.

The genes are TRBV14 and TRBJ2-1, with D possibly being TRBD2 (7 bases). The CDR3 spans 13 residues. The V end lost 4 bases, the J end lost 9 bases, and 13 bases lay between the germline ends. Germline values: CDR1 SGHDN, CDR2 FVKESK. CDR3 protein: CASSPNREGEQFF. The CDR3 DNA reads TGTGCCAGCAGCCCGAACAGGGAGGGTGAGCAGTTCTTC.